The entry below gives a single TCR beta chain sequence along with its context. Its cognate antigen is unknown. Treatment of the sample: AdE1-LMPpoly-expanded autologous EBV-specific T-cell therapy followed by anti-PD-1 nivolumab. This record comes from a study of EBV T-cell therapy then PD-1 blockade in nasopharyngeal carcinoma. This CDR3 is built from 14 residues. Germline assignment: CDR1 MDHEN and CDR2 SYDVKM. V was pared by 8 bases and J by 0 bases, with 3 bases of the junction left unmatched. The method was immunoSEQ multiplex PCR; TCRdb's version includes in-frame clones alone and lacks a portion of them. The data hold tens of thousands of clones, with 82% observed a single time.

This clonotype was sampled from a man aged 40-55 years with nasopharyngeal carcinoma. The J gene is TRBJ2-1, the V gene TRBV28; 8 bases are shared with TRBD1. The starting material was CD8+ T cells from blood, obtained at day -245 from a patient whose treatment included autologous EBV-specific T cells and nivolumab. The CDR3 sequence is CASWGQVSYNEQFF. In DNA form, the CDR3 reads TGTGCCAGCTGGGGACAGGTCTCCTACAATGAGCAGTTCTTC.